Shown below are 16 T cell receptor beta chains from a single sample sequenced in a study of T cells after yellow fever vaccination. TCRdb re-called the 5' RACE reads with MiXCR, one entry per CDR3 protein. Of 150,000 to 200,000 distinct CDR3 sequences listed, 11% are singletons. The sample consisted of CD8+ T cells sorted from PBMCs, taken 15 days after the yellow fever booster vaccination. The receptors stem from a man aged 18-30 years who received the YFV17D yellow fever vaccine.

This chain uses TRBV30 with TRBJ2-7, with D hard to call. This CDR3 spans 13 amino acids. The germline gives CDR1 GTSNPN, CDR2 SVGIG (reference sequence). The V end was cut by 0 bases, the J end by 3 bases, with 9 bases between. In nucleotides, the CDR3 is TGTGCCTGGAGTGTAGACGCTGTCTACGAGCAGTACTTC. Translating it yields CAWSVDAVYEQYF.

J is TRBJ1-1 and V is TRBV6-5; the D gene is possibly TRBD1 (5 bases). The germline V and J ends were trimmed by 2 bases and 4 bases, with 11 bases remaining between them. Germline values: CDR1 MNHEY, CDR2 SVGAGI. The CDR3 runs 14 residues. The CDR3 is CASSYGGAGTEAFF. For the CDR3, the DNA is TGTGCCAGCAGTTACGGTGGGGCGGGCACTGAAGCTTTCTTT.

This clonotype was picked up many times. The chain recombines TRBV29-1 with TRBJ1-2; D is ambiguous. The germline V gene has CDR1 SQVTM and CDR2 ANQGSEA. The CDR3 consists of 12 residues. V was trimmed by 3 bases and J by 3 bases, leaving 8 bases between them. The CDR3 is CSVDEQDYGYTF. The CDR3 region has the DNA TGCAGCGTTGACGAACAAGACTATGGCTACACCTTC. Together with reference TRBV29-1 and TRBJ1-2, the CDR3 gives the full variable domain: SAVISQKPSRDICQRGTSLTIQCQVDSQVTMMFWYRQQPGQSLTLIATANQGSEATYESGFVIDKFPISRPNLTFSTLTVSNMSPEDSSIYLCSVDEQDYGYTFGSGTRLTVV.

The chain joins TRBV12-3 or TRBV12-4 to TRBJ1-1, with D perhaps matching TRBD1 (6 bases). V lost 0 bases and J 3 bases, leaving 8 bases between the germline ends. The CDR3 is 14 residues long. The CDR3 loop is CASSLAGAYTEAFF. CDR3 DNA sequence: TGTGCCAGCAGTTTAGCGGGGGCTTACACTGAAGCTTTCTTT.

This clonotype was found a few times. The chain carries TRBV27 and TRBJ2-3; D remains ambiguous. Germline loops: CDR1 MNHEY, CDR2 SMNVEV (reference sequence). The length of the CDR3 is 15 residues. V was pared by 6 bases and J by 2 bases, with 15 bases between. CDR3 amino acids: CASSSVESLTDTQYF. CDR3 nucleotides: TGTGCCAGCAGCTCCGTGGAGTCCCTCACAGATACGCAGTATTTT.

In this sample, this clonotype turned up a few times. This chain uses TRBV4-1 with TRBJ1-3; D perhaps matches TRBD1 (5 bases). The CDR3 has 17 residues. Trimming shortened V by 0 bases and J by 0 bases, and 12 bases separated the two germline ends. The V gene's germline CDR1 is MGHRA and CDR2 YSYEKL. The CDR3 spells CASSQEGRVNSGNTIYF. Written as DNA, the CDR3 is TGCGCCAGCAGCCAAGAGGGCAGGGTGAACTCTGGAAACACCATATATTTT.

This clonotype was counted only a few times. The chain joins TRBV5-1 to TRBJ1-2, with D maybe TRBD1 (5 bases). The germline V gene encodes CDR1 SGHRS and CDR2 YFSETQ. This CDR3 is 17 amino acids long. The germline V and J ends were trimmed by 3 bases and 4 bases, with 22 bases remaining between them. Here the CDR3 reads CASSSYLQEPLTYGYTF. CDR3 in DNA: TGCGCCAGCAGCTCATACTTACAGGAGCCTTTGACCTATGGCTACACCTTC.

This sequence joins TRBV30 and TRBJ2-7, with 8 bases identical to TRBD1. Unmatched junction bases numbered 11, after V lost 0 bases and J lost 10 bases. Germline values: CDR1 GTSNPN, CDR2 SVGIG (reference sequence). The CDR3 contains 14 residues. CDR3 residues: CAWSVLGQARGQYF. CDR3 in DNA: TGTGCCTGGAGTGTACTGGGACAGGCAAGGGGACAGTACTTC.

This clonotype was counted a few times. The J gene is TRBJ2-7, the V gene TRBV7-2; 9 bases match TRBD2. Trimming removed 0 bases from V and 4 bases from J; junction bases left unmatched: 7. This CDR3 is built from 16 residues. Germline values: CDR1 SGHTA, CDR2 FQGNSA. The CDR3 here is CASSLAGGGANYEQYF. The CDR3 DNA is TGTGCCAGCAGCTTAGCCGGCGGGGGGGCGAATTACGAGCAGTACTTC.

This clonotype was observed a handful of times. The chain recombines TRBV24-1 with TRBJ2-2, with D unresolved. The germline V and J ends were trimmed by 0 bases and 6 bases, with 10 bases remaining between them. CDR3 size: 15 residues. The germline gives CDR1 KGHDR, CDR2 SFDVKD. As DNA, the CDR3 is TGTGCCACCAGTGATTTGGGGTGGCAGGCCGGGGAGCTGTTTTTT. Protein: CATSDLGWQAGELFF.

This clonotype was seen only a few times. The CDR3 region has the DNA TGTGCCAGCAGGAAGTTAGGGGAGCAGTACTTC. The encoded protein is CASRKLGEQYF. The genes are TRBV28 and TRBJ2-7, with unresolved D. Trimming cost V 6 bases and J 7 bases, with 10 bases left between them. The CDR3 is 11 residues long. Germline CDR1 reads MDHEN; CDR2 reads SYDVKM.

This clonotype was seen a handful of times. V gene TRBV12-3 or TRBV12-4 combines with J gene TRBJ1-4; D is undetermined. Trimming took off 5 bases at V and 0 bases at J, with 7 bases between the two ends. The CDR3 has 14 residues. CDR3 nucleotide sequence: TGTGCCAGCAGTGACACAGCAACTAATGAAAAACTGTTTTTT. Its protein is CASSDTATNEKLFF.

The J gene is TRBJ1-4, the V gene TRBV12-3 or TRBV12-4, with D uncertain. V lost 7 bases and J 4 bases, leaving 10 bases between the germline ends. This CDR3 contains 13 residues. Here the CDR3 DNA reads TGTGCCAGCAACAGCGATTATAATGAAAAACTGTTTTTT. It codes for CASNSDYNEKLFF.

This clonotype came up many times. In DNA, the CDR3 is TGTGCCAGCAGCTCGGGACAGTCCTACGAGCAGTACGTC. Translated: CASSSGQSYEQYV. The chain combines TRBV7-9 with TRBJ2-7, with TRBD1 matching 7 bases. With V trimmed by 4 bases and J by 1 base, 1 base remained unmatched. CDR1 is SEHNR and CDR2 is FQNEAQ in the germline V gene (reference sequence). CDR3 size: 13 residues.

This clonotype was counted many times. The V and J genes are TRBV11-2 and TRBJ2-3; D may match TRBD1 or TRBD2 (6 bases each). This CDR3 is built from 14 residues. Germline CDR1 and CDR2: SGHAT and FQNNGV. V lost 5 bases and J 2 bases, leaving 11 bases between the germline ends. The CDR3 DNA is TGTGCCAGCAGCCTCCGGGGGCCCACAGATACGCAGTATTTT. It specifies CASSLRGPTDTQYF.

The J gene is TRBJ1-2, the V gene TRBV2, with 7 bases identical to TRBD1. Germline CDR1 is SNHLY and CDR2 is FYNNEI. The trim removed 7 bases at V and 6 bases at J, leaving 11 bases unmatched. The CDR3 consists of 14 residues. Here the CDR3 reads CASILDRVEDGYTF. For the CDR3, the DNA is TGTGCCAGCATTTTAGACAGGGTCGAAGATGGCTACACCTTC.